A single sample is the source of the 12 T cell receptor beta chains below, sequenced in a study of blood T cells in healthy people across ages. Primers used in a second PCR of roughly 7 to 12 cycles were a sample-barcoded 5' primer and a J-beta primer mix. MiXCR was run by TCRdb on the 5' RACE reads, yielding one entry per CDR3 protein. Here the sample spans about a million distinct CDR3 sequences, just over 50% being singletons. Sample: blood. The receptors derive from a woman aged 55-70 years in good health.

The chain has TRBV5-1 and TRBJ2-7; 12 bases are a match to TRBD2. Trimming at V came to 5 bases and at J to 5 bases, leaving 5 bases not matched to a gene. In germline, CDR1 is SGHRS, CDR2 YFSETQ. This CDR3 contains 14 residues. The CDR3 DNA reads TGCGCCAGCAGAGCGGGACTAGCGGGTGACGAGCAGTACTTC. This sequence encodes CASRAGLAGDEQYF. Variable domain in full (rest from reference TRBV5-1 and TRBJ2-7): KAGVTQTPRYLIKTRGQQVTLSCSPISGHRSVSWYQQTPGQGLQFLFEYFSETQRNKGNFPGRFSGRQFSNSRSEMNVSTLELGDSALYLCASRAGLAGDEQYFGPGTRLTVT.

The chain is built from TRBV20-1 and TRBJ1-4; a possible D gene is TRBD1 (5 bases). Per the germline V gene, CDR1 is DFQATT and CDR2 is SNEGSKA (reference sequence). Trimming removed 0 bases at V and 5 bases at J, with 10 bases between. This CDR3 region has 14 residues. The DNA of the CDR3 is TGCAGTGCTAGAGAGCGGGGGATAAATGAAAAACTGTTTTTT. Translated, it gives CSARERGINEKLFF.

The rearrangement joins TRBV11-1 to TRBJ2-1; D unclear. There are 14 residues in the CDR3. Germline loops: CDR1 SGHAT, CDR2 FQDESV (reference sequence). V was trimmed by 5 bases and J by 6 bases, leaving 14 bases between them. The CDR3 sequence: CASSQKDSFNEQFF. The CDR3 nucleotides read TGTGCCAGCAGCCAGAAAGATTCATTCAATGAGCAGTTCTTC. The full variable domain, with the rest looked up from reference TRBV11-1 and TRBJ2-1, is EAEVAQSPRYKITEKSQAVAFWCDPISGHATLYWYRQILGQGPELLVQFQDESVVDDSQLPKDRFSAERLKGVDSTLKIQPAELGDSAMYLCASSQKDSFNEQFFGPGTRLTVL.

This clonotype was seen repeatedly, ten times or more. The chain uses TRBV7-2 and TRBJ2-7, with D perhaps TRBD2 (6 bases). The CDR3 sequence is 14 residues long. V was cut by 6 bases and J by 0 bases, with 12 bases left in between. Germline V lookup: CDR1 SGHTA, CDR2 FQGNSA. CDR3 loop: CASSFGGSSYEQYF. CDR3 DNA sequence: TGTGCCAGCAGTTTTGGGGGGAGCTCCTACGAGCAGTACTTC.

This clonotype occurred once. The chain has TRBV6-5 and TRBJ2-4, with 8 nucleotides matching TRBD1. V was clipped by 6 bases and J by 4 bases; unmatched bases: 8. The CDR3 covers 15 residues. CDR1 and CDR2 (germline): MNHEY, SVGAGI. The CDR3 loop is CASRPGTGIKNIQYF. Written as DNA, the CDR3 is TGTGCCAGCAGGCCTGGGACAGGCATTAAAAACATTCAGTACTTC.

The chain is built from TRBV4-2 and TRBJ2-3, with 9 bases identical to TRBD2. The CDR3 spans 16 residues. Germline V gene sequence: CDR1 LGHNA, CDR2 YNFKEQ. V shed 4 bases and J 3 bases; nucleotides not matched to a gene: 8. The CDR3 spells CASSPGSGRSTDTQYF. CDR3 DNA sequence: TGTGCCAGCAGCCCGGGGAGCGGGAGGTCGACAGATACGCAGTATTTT.

The rearrangement joins TRBV6-1 to TRBJ2-7; no clear D gene. Trimming removed 2 bases at V and 7 bases at J, with 12 bases between. Germline CDR1 is MNHNS and CDR2 is SASEGT. CDR3 length: 13 residues. CDR3: CASSEFIGAEQYF. CDR3 in DNA: TGTGCCAGCAGTGAATTTATTGGAGCGGAGCAGTACTTC.

This clonotype was detected only a few times. The chain is built from TRBV29-1 and TRBJ2-5; the match to TRBD2 covers 9 bases. Judging by the DNA end, TRBJ2-7 fits better; the J call may be wrong. Germline V gene data show CDR1 as SQVTM and CDR2 as ANQGSEA. The length of the CDR3 is 14 residues. The CDR3: CSVASSGSWGEQYF. The CDR3 region has the DNA TGCAGCGTTGCTAGTAGCGGGAGTTGGGGCGAGCAGTACTTC.

The V and J genes are TRBV5-1 and TRBJ2-4, with 7 bases matching TRBD1. The CDR3 contains 14 residues. With V trimmed by 4 bases and J by 1 base, 2 bases remained unmatched. Germline lookup yields CDR1 SGHRS and CDR2 YFSETQ. The CDR3 loop is CASSVTGAKNIQYF. The CDR3 DNA reads as TGCGCCAGCAGCGTGACAGGGGCCAAAAACATTCAGTACTTC. The full variable domain, in which reference TRBV5-1 and TRBJ2-4 provide the parts outside the CDR3, is KAGVTQTPRYLIKTRGQQVTLSCSPISGHRSVSWYQQTPGQGLQFLFEYFSETQRNKGNFPGRFSGRQFSNSRSEMNVSTLELGDSALYLCASSVTGAKNIQYFGAGTRLSVL.

This chain joins TRBV5-5 and TRBJ1-2; D might be TRBD1 (5 bases). Germline CDR1 is SGHKS and CDR2 is YYEKEE (reference sequence). The ends were cut back, 3 bases at V and 3 bases at J, with 15 bases in the middle. The CDR3 runs to 15 residues. The CDR3 here is CASSSPGPGDYGYTF. In nucleotides, the CDR3 is TGTGCCAGCAGCTCACCGGGACCGGGGGACTATGGCTACACCTTC.

In the case of this clonotype: Germline is not matched at one junction end, which may reflect a read error. The rearrangement links TRBV28 to TRBJ2-3; 8 bases align to TRBD1. Germline V gene lookup returns CDR1 MDHEN and CDR2 SYDVKM. The CDR3 spans 17 residues. The CDR3 protein is CASSMSRWTGTEDTRYF. The CDR3, as DNA: TGTGCCAGCAGCATGAGCCGATGGACAGGGACTGAGGATACGCGGTATTTT.

This chain joins TRBV29-1 and TRBJ2-7; 11 bases align to TRBD1. V gave up 5 bases and J gave up 4 bases; unmatched junction bases: 7. The CDR3 spans 14 residues. CDR1 SQVTM and CDR2 ANQGSEA come from the germline V gene. The CDR3 spells CSVLPGQGVYEQYF. DNA of the CDR3: TGCAGCGTTCTACCGGGACAGGGGGTATACGAGCAGTACTTC.